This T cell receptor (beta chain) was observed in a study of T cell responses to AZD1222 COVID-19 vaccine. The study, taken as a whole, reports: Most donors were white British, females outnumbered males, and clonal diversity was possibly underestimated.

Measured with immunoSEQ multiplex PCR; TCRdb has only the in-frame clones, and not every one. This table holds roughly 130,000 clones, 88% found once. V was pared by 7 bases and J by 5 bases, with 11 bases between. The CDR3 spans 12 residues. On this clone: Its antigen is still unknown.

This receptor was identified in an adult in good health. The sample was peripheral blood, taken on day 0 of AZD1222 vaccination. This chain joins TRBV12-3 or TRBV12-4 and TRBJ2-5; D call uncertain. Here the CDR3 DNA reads TGTGCCAGCACTAATCATCGGGAGACCCAGTACTTC. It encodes CASTNHRETQYF.